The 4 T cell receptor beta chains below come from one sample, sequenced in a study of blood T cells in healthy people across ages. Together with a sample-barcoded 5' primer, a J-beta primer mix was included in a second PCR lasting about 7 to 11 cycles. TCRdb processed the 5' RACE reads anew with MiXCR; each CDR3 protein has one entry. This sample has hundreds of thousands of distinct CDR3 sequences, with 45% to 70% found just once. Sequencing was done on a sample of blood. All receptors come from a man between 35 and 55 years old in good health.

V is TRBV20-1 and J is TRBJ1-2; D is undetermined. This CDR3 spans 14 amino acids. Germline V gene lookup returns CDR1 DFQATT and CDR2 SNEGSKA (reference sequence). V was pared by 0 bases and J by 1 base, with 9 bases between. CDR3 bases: TGCAGTGCTAGAGATGTAGCGGATAACTATGGCTACACCTTC. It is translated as CSARDVADNYGYTF.

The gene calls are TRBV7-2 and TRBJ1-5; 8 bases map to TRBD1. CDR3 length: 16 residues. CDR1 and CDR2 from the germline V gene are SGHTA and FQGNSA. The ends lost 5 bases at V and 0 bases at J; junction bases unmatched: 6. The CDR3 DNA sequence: TGTGCCAGCAGCCCGAGAGGACAGGGTAGCAATCAGCCCCAGCATTTT. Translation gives CASSPRGQGSNQPQHF. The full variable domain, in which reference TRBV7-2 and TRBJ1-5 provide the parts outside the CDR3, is GAGVSQSPSNKVTEKGKDVELRCDPISGHTALYWYRQSLGQGLEFLIYFQGNSAPDKSGLPSDRFSAERTGGSVSTLTIQRTQQEDSAVYLCASSPRGQGSNQPQHFGDGTRLSIL.

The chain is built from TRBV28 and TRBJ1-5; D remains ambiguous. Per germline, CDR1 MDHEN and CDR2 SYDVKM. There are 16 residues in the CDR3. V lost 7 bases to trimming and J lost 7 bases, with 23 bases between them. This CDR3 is CASTLSEQALTQPQHF. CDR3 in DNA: TGTGCCAGCACCCTTTCTGAGCAGGCACTGACGCAGCCCCAGCATTTT.

The CDR3 sequence is CASSYLRKGNSPLHF. As DNA, the CDR3 is TGCGCCAGCAGCTACCTACGGAAGGGTAATTCACCCCTCCACTTT. The J gene is TRBJ1-6, the V gene TRBV5-1; D remains unclear. V was pared by 3 bases and J by 6 bases, with 13 bases between. Germline CDR1 SGHRS, CDR2 YFSETQ. This CDR3 spans 15 amino acids.